A selection of T cell receptor beta chains follows, all from one sample in a study of cytomegalovirus exposure and HLA in healthy donors. Sequencing was performed with immunoSEQ multiplex PCR; in TCRdb, only in-frame clones are kept and a portion is missing. The table lists more than 150,000 clones, around 81% of them singletons, with approximately 2% in the top ten. The sequenced sample was PBMCs. The origin of the receptors is a woman between 18 and 30 years old in good health and CMV-seropositive. CDR3s include the opening cysteine and the closing phenylalanine or tryptophan. The order of the fields is CDR3 length, clone size, J gene, V gene, D gene, CDR3 DNA, CDR3 protein. D genes are given only for firm matches. Clone sizes are given selectively: once, few, many, or a class where the clone is expanded.

14,-,TRBJ1-4,TRBV19,-,TGTGCCAGTAGTATTACAGGAGGGAATGAAAAACTGTTTTTT,CASSITGGNEKLFF
17,-,TRBJ2-3,TRBV5-8,TRBD2,TGTGCCAGCAGCTTGGATCTAGCGGGGGGGTACACAGATACGCAGTATTTT,CASSLDLAGGYTDTQYF
15,once,TRBJ1-1,TRBV30,TRBD1,TGTGCCTGGAAGAAGACAGGGGGCAGGGACACTGAAGCTTTCTTT,CAWKKTGGRDTEAFF
16,-,TRBJ2-1,TRBV14,TRBD2,TGTGCCAGCAGCCAAGGTGGTAGCGGGGGGGGGAATGAGCAGTTCTTC,CASSQGGSGGGNEQFF
15,-,TRBJ2-2,TRBV4-2,-,TGTGCCAGCAGCTTGGACCCAGGGTTCACCGGGGAGCTGTTTTTT,CASSLDPGFTGELFF
16,-,TRBJ1-2,TRBV5-1,TRBD1,TGCGCCAGCAGAAGTAACACAGGGGTGAAGGACTATGGCTACACCTTC,CASRSNTGVKDYGYTF
13,-,TRBJ2-7,TRBV10-2,TRBD1,TGCGCCACAGGGGGCCAGACCTCCTACGAGCAGTACTTC,CATGGQTSYEQYF
15,-,TRBJ1-4,TRBV18,-,TGTGCCAGCTCACCACCTCAGGGGAACGTTGAAAAACTGTTTTTT,CASSPPQGNVEKLFF
15,few,TRBJ2-5,TRBV7-3,TRBD1,TGTGCCAGCAGCATCGGGACAGGGTACCAAGAGACCCAGTACTTC,CASSIGTGYQETQYF
13,-,TRBJ1-2,TRBV7-9,TRBD1,TGTGCCAGCAGCCCGGACAGGGCCTATGGCTACACCTTC,CASSPDRAYGYTF
15,-,TRBJ2-7,TRBV7-3,TRBD1,TGTGCCAGCAGCACCACGCCAGGGGGCGGGAACGAGCAGTACTTC,CASSTTPGGGNEQYF
16,-,TRBJ2-3,TRBV12-5,TRBD2,TGTGCTAGTGGTGGCACTGCGGGGGGCGGAGATGATACGCAGTATTTT,CASGGTAGGGDDTQYF
16,-,TRBJ2-3,TRBV4-1,TRBD2,TGCGCCAGCAGCCAAGCGGGGGGGTCTAGCACAGATACGCAGTATTTT,CASSQAGGSSTDTQYF
13,-,TRBJ2-3,TRBV6-1,-,TGTGCCAGCAGTGATACATTGGAGGATACGCAGTATTTT,CASSDTLEDTQYF
14,-,TRBJ2-7,TRBV6-5,-,TGTGCCAGCAGGTTAAATCTCGACTTAGGCGAGCAGTACTTC,CASRLNLDLGEQYF
11,-,TRBJ1-1,TRBV30,-,TGTGCCTGGACCCCCAGCACTGAAGCTTTCTTT,CAWTPSTEAFF
15,once,TRBJ1-3,TRBV7-9,TRBD1,TGTGCCAGCAGCACGGGACAGCCGGCAAGAAACACCATATATTTT,CASSTGQPARNTIYF
14,-,TRBJ2-5,TRBV11-1,-,TGTGCCAGCAGCTTCGGCGGGCAGCAAGAGACCCAGTACTTC,CASSFGGQQETQYF
13,-,TRBJ2-3,TRBV19,TRBD1,TGTGCCAGTCAAACAGGGGGTACGGATACGCAGTATTTT,CASQTGGTDTQYF
14,-,TRBJ2-7,TRBV28,TRBD1,TGTGCCAGCAGTTTAACGAGGACAGGGGACGAGCAGTACTTC,CASSLTRTGDEQYF
14,-,TRBJ1-2,TRBV11-2,-,TGTGCCAGCAGCCCCCAGGGTTCCAACTATGGCTACACCTTC,CASSPQGSNYGYTF
17,-,TRBJ2-3,TRBV11-2,TRBD2,TGTGCCAGCAGCTACCGGGGGGGGACGGTCGTCGAGGATACGCAGTATTTT,CASSYRGGTVVEDTQYF
13,-,TRBJ1-2,TRBV2,-,TGTGCCAGCAGTGCCCCGACAGACTATGGCTACACCTTC,CASSAPTDYGYTF
14,few,TRBJ2-1,TRBV4-3,-,TGCGCCAGCAGCCAAGATCAGGAATACAATGAGCAGTTCTTC,CASSQDQEYNEQFF
15,-,TRBJ2-3,TRBV7-5,-,TGTGTCAGAAGTTTCCCCCAGGGGGCGCGGGGTACGCAGTATTTT,CVRSFPQGARGTQYF
15,-,TRBJ2-3,TRBV7-3,TRBD1,TGTGCCAGCAGCTTGGGGACAGGGCTAACAGATACGCAGTATTTT,CASSLGTGLTDTQYF